The clone carrying this TCR beta chain was detected only once. The authors' processing: For nucleated cells, counts were estimated from reference gene primer amplification. Produced via immunoSEQ multiplex PCR; TCRdb's table is partial and in-frame only. V, J and clone size reflect that table, while D and trimming were determined from the DNA. There are approximately 50,000 clones in the sample; 77% occur only once, and around 42% lies in the top ten. The source of the sample is a study of blood T cell repertoires in COVID-19. The overall study: COVID-19 samples, acute and convalescent, were from the United States, Italy and Spain. The analysed material was cDNA or gDNA that came from T cells, B-cell-depleted T cells, or PBMCs.

The V end lost 3 bases, the J end lost 0 bases, and 10 bases lay between the germline ends. The length of the CDR3 is 15 residues. The germline gives CDR1 SGDLS, CDR2 YYNGEE. The receptor was isolated from a man aged 70 or older with active or convalescent COVID-19. The specimen sequenced was peripheral blood. The J gene is TRBJ1-3, the V gene TRBV9, with unresolved D. CDR3 DNA: TGTGCCAGCAGCGAGGACTCACACTCTGGAAACACCATATATTTT. This sequence encodes CASSEDSHSGNTIYF.